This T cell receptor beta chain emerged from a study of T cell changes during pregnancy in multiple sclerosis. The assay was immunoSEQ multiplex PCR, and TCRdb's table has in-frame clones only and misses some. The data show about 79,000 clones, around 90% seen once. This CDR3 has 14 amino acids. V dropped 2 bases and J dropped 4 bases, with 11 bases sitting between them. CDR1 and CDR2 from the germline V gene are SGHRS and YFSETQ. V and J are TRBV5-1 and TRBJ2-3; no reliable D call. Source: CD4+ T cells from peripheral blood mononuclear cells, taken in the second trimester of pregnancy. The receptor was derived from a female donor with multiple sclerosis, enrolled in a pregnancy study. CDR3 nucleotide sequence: TGCGCCAGCAGCTTATCGGCAGCGTCAGATACGCAGTATTTT. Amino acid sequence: CASSLSAASDTQYF.